This T cell receptor beta chain emerged from a study of shared clonotypes between healthy human individuals. Deep was the level at which the assay was run. Profiling relied on immunoSEQ multiplex PCR, and the TCRdb table lists in-frame clones only, not all of them. The sample has around 2.1 million clones, approximately 94% seen once. Naive CD8 cells lacked CD45RO and underwent positive selection for CCR7, leaving out terminally differentiated effector memory CD45RA+ cells. Germline values: CDR1 SQVTM, CDR2 ANQGSEA. V was cut by 3 bases and J by 3 bases, with 18 bases left in between. This CDR3 is built from 16 residues.

This chain uses TRBV29-1 with TRBJ2-1; tentative D call: TRBD2 (5 bases). The sequencing input was naive CD8+ T cells from PBMCs. This receptor was identified in a man in his late teens or twenties in good health. Some clones in this sample may be carry-over from other donors' samples. CDR3 DNA: TGCAGCGTTGATGGGCGATCGTCGGGATTCTACAATGAGCAGTTCTTC. Protein product: CSVDGRSSGFYNEQFF.